This TCR beta chain was recovered during a study of T cells after somatic rescue of genetic block. Assay: immunoSEQ multiplex PCR; the TCRdb copy retains only in-frame clones and omits some. The repertoire consists of 9,500 to 12,000 clones, with less than 80% occurring once and the leading ten covering approximately 8%. The germline CDR1 and CDR2 sequences are LNHDA and SQIVND (reference sequence). The CDR3 is 13 residues long. V gave up 6 bases and J gave up 5 bases, with 13 bases separating them. This rearrangement joins TRBV19 to TRBJ1-1; tentative D call: TRBD1 (5 bases). This clonotype was obtained from a boy aged 5-17 years. The sample taken for sequencing was peripheral blood mononuclear cells (PBMCs). CDR3 DNA: TGTGCCAGTAGCCCCAGGGCGCGGACTGAAGCTTTCTTT. Its protein product is CASSPRARTEAFF.